These 21 T cell receptor beta chains originate from one sample sequenced in a study of blood T cell repertoires in COVID-19. Data came from immunoSEQ multiplex PCR; TCRdb stores just in-frame clones and leaves some out. Among roughly 170,000 clones listed, approximately 87% were seen once. Source material: peripheral blood. These receptors were obtained from a man in his 70s with active or convalescent COVID-19.

V is TRBV28 and J is TRBJ2-1; 7 nucleotides match TRBD2. The V and J ends lost 5 bases and 6 bases, in that order; junction bases with no gene match: 13. The CDR3 covers 16 residues. Germline V gives CDR1 MDHEN, CDR2 SYDVKM. CDR3 sequence (DNA): TGTGCCAGCAGTCCGCCTCAAGCGGGAAGCCGCAATGAGCAGTTCTTC. Translating it yields CASSPPQAGSRNEQFF.

A word on this clone: A read error may be the cause here, since a much bigger clone is one base away. The chain couples TRBV6-1 to TRBJ1-2; TRBD1 is a possible D gene (5 bases). The V gene's germline CDR1 is MNHNS and CDR2 SASEGT. Trimming stripped 3 bases from V and 3 bases from J, with 5 bases between. This CDR3 comprises 12 residues. CDR3 residues: CASSDRDYGYTF. The CDR3 DNA reads as TGTGCCAGCAGTGACAGGGACTATGGCTACACCTTC.

The chain couples TRBV7-8 to TRBJ2-3, with TRBD2 matching over 7 bases. Germline V gene data show CDR1 as SGHVS and CDR2 as FQNEAQ. The J segment lost 0 bases and the V segment lost 5 bases, leaving 8 bases of the junction unmatched. The CDR3 has 16 amino acids. The CDR3 DNA sequence: TGTGCCAGCAGCCAAGTGACTAGCCTGAGCACAGATACGCAGTATTTT. Protein product: CASSQVTSLSTDTQYF.

The sample holds a few counts of this clone. V is TRBV16 and J is TRBJ1-4, with D hard to call. This CDR3 is built from 13 residues. Trimming removed 0 bases from V and 4 bases from J, with 3 bases in between. Germline V gene sequence: CDR1 KGHSY, CDR2 FQNENV. CDR3 nucleotides: TGTGCCAGCAGCCAATCGAGTAATGAAAAACTGTTTTTT. Protein sequence: CASSQSSNEKLFF.

The chain is built from TRBV21-1 and TRBJ1-2. TRBV21-1 counts as a pseudogene. This CDR3 region has 18 residues. CDR3 bases: TGTGCCAGCAGTACATGTCCCCCGGGGGGCAGGTTCCACTATGGCTACACCTTC. Translated: CASSTCPPGGRFHYGYTF.

The chain combines TRBV29-1 with TRBJ2-2, with TRBD1 matching over 8 bases. After removal of 6 bases from V and 3 bases from J, the junction contained 12 bases not matched to a gene. From germline, CDR1 is SQVTM and CDR2 ANQGSEA. The CDR3 spans 16 residues. The chain's CDR3 is CSVSNRQGADTGELFF. The CDR3 coding sequence is TGCAGCGTATCCAATCGGCAGGGGGCGGACACCGGGGAGCTGTTTTTT.

This rearrangement joins TRBV7-8 to TRBJ1-1; TRBD1 agrees at 10 bases. Trimming removed 4 bases from V and 5 bases from J; junction bases left unmatched: 7. The germline CDR1 and CDR2 sequences are SGHVS and FQNEAQ. This CDR3 has 15 amino acids. The CDR3 bases are TGTGCCAGCAGCTCGCGGACAGGGGGAGGTACTGAAGCTTTCTTT. Translation gives CASSSRTGGGTEAFF.

The chain joins TRBV30 to TRBJ2-1; a weak D match, TRBD1 (5 bases). V lost 1 base and J 3 bases, leaving 10 bases between the germline ends. CDR3 length: 14 residues. Looked up from germline, CDR1 is GTSNPN and CDR2 is SVGIG (reference sequence). The CDR3 reads CAWSGRVHYNEQFF. CDR3 DNA sequence: TGTGCCTGGAGTGGCAGGGTCCACTACAATGAGCAGTTCTTC.

The rearrangement links TRBV5-5 to TRBJ2-7; 7 nucleotides match TRBD1. Germline V gene sequence: CDR1 SGHKS, CDR2 YYEKEE (reference sequence). The CDR3 is 12 amino acids. With 3 bases clipped from V and 12 bases from J, the junction kept 9 bases outside the gene matches. CDR3 DNA: TGTGCCAGCAGCTCCCGGGACAGCGCTCCGTACTTC. Amino acid sequence: CASSSRDSAPYF.

The chain couples TRBV19 to TRBJ1-1; no clear D gene. The CDR3 sequence is 15 residues long. V lost 7 bases and J lost 2, with 17 bases in between. Looked up from germline, CDR1 is LNHDA and CDR2 is SQIVND (reference sequence). Here the CDR3 DNA reads TGTGCCAGTACCCAACATGAAAATCTTAACACTGAAGCTTTCTTT. Its protein product is CASTQHENLNTEAFF. The full variable domain, with the rest looked up from reference TRBV19 and TRBJ1-1, is DGGITQSPKYLFRKEGQNVTLSCEQNLNHDAMYWYRQDPGQGLRLIYYSQIVNDFQKGDIAEGYSVSREKKESFPLTVTSAQKNPTAFYLCASTQHENLNTEAFFGQGTRLTVV.

This clone was seen once. The chain links TRBV2 to TRBJ2-5; D gene uncertain. V lost 2 bases, J lost 2 bases, and 9 bases lay in between. The germline gives CDR1 SNHLY, CDR2 FYNNEI. CDR3 length: 14 residues. The CDR3 DNA reads as TGTGCCAGCAGTGAATACAGATATCAAGAGACCCAGTACTTC. As protein: CASSEYRYQETQYF.

The rearrangement links TRBV4-3 to TRBJ1-4; D is perhaps TRBD1 (5 bases). Germline CDR1 LGHNA, CDR2 YSLEER. With 0 bases removed from V and 4 bases from J, the gap between germline ends came to 9 bases. The CDR3 is made up of 15 amino acids. The CDR3 is CASSQELQVNEKLFF. The CDR3 DNA is TGCGCCAGCAGCCAAGAGCTACAGGTTAATGAAAAACTGTTTTTT.

Concerning this clone: The identical CDR3 is also encoded by other nucleotide sequences in the sample. This chain uses TRBV5-6 with TRBJ1-2, with D maybe TRBD1 (5 bases). Germline-derived CDR1 and CDR2 are SGHDT and YYEEEE. The ends were cut back, 4 bases at V and 2 bases at J, with 9 bases in the middle. This CDR3 is built from 13 residues. CDR3 DNA sequence: TGTGCCAGCAGCCCAGACAGAAACTATGGCTACACCTTC. It encodes CASSPDRNYGYTF.

About this clone itself: Other nucleotide sequences from this sample produce the same CDR3. The chain employs TRBV6-5 and TRBJ2-5; D gene uncertain. Trimming left V 0 bases short and J 1 base short, with 6 bases between. Germline V CDR1 and CDR2: MNHEY, SVGAGI. CDR3 length: 14 amino acids. CDR3 nucleotide sequence: TGTGCCAGCAGTTACTCGTACAGCCAAGAGACCCAGTACTTC. Amino acid sequence: CASSYSYSQETQYF.

The gene calls are TRBV4-1 and TRBJ2-1; 8 nucleotides line up with TRBD1. The junction had 9 bases not matched to a gene; V was cut back by 2 bases and J by 3 bases. From germline, CDR1 is MGHRA and CDR2 YSYEKL. The length of the CDR3 is 17 residues. The CDR3 region has the DNA TGCGCCAGCAGCCAACGGGGACCGGGACAGGACTACAATGAGCAGTTCTTC. This codes for CASSQRGPGQDYNEQFF.

The gene calls are TRBV5-1 and TRBJ2-2, with a tentative D call TRBD2 (6 bases). The CDR3 is made up of 15 amino acids. Germline CDR1 SGHRS, CDR2 YFSETQ. Between the trimmed V and J ends, which lost 0 bases and 6 bases, there was a span of 12 bases. The CDR3 DNA is TGCGCCAGCAGCTTGGAACTAGCAAGGGCCGGGGAGCTGTTTTTT. This encodes CASSLELARAGELFF.

This clone has just one count. The V gene is TRBV11-2, the J gene TRBJ1-2; a weak D match, TRBD1 (5 bases). Germline V CDR1 and CDR2: SGHAT, FQNNGV. This CDR3 has 14 amino acids. V was trimmed by 3 bases and J by 7 bases, leaving 15 bases between them. The CDR3 DNA reads TGTGCCAGCAGCTTGGCTACAGGACGTTCTGGCTACACCTTC. It is translated as CASSLATGRSGYTF. Together with reference TRBV11-2 and TRBJ1-2, the CDR3 gives the full variable domain: EAGVAQSPRYKIIEKRQSVAFWCNPISGHATLYWYQQILGQGPKLLIQFQNNGVVDDSQLPKDRFSAERLKGVDSTLKIQPAKLEDSAVYLCASSLATGRSGYTFGSGTRLTVV.

The rearrangement joins TRBV6-2 or TRBV6-3 to TRBJ2-7, with D possibly being TRBD1 (6 bases). The V end lost 7 bases, the J end lost 7 bases, and 11 bases lay between the germline ends. Germline V gene sequence: CDR1 MNHEY, CDR2 SVGEGT. The CDR3 is made up of 11 amino acids. The CDR3 nucleotides read TGTGCCAGCACTTATCAGGGGGAGCAGTACTTC. Its translation is CASTYQGEQYF.

In this sample, this clone turned up a few times. The gene calls are TRBV10-2 and TRBJ1-2, with D possibly TRBD1 on 5 matching bases. The CDR3 has 12 residues. Germline lookup yields CDR1 WSHSY and CDR2 SAAADI. Trimming removed 3 bases from V and 8 bases from J, with 10 bases in between. The CDR3 DNA follows: TGCGCCAGCAGTGAACAGGCCCGCGGCTACACCTTC. Encoded protein: CASSEQARGYTF.

This chain uses TRBV9 with TRBJ1-4; D is unclear. CDR1 SGDLS and CDR2 YYNGEE come from the germline V gene. The CDR3 is made up of 14 amino acids. V shed 0 bases and J shed 8 bases, with 11 bases lying between them. CDR3 DNA sequence: TGTGCCAGCAGCGTAGACGGAGGAGGGGAAAAACTGTTTTTT. Amino acid sequence: CASSVDGGGEKLFF.

This clone was detected once. This chain links TRBV7-3 with TRBJ1-6; D possibly corresponds to TRBD1 (6 bases). CDR1 is SGHTA and CDR2 is FQGTGA in the germline V gene. CDR3 length equals 16 residues. V dropped 4 bases and J dropped 8 bases, with 18 bases sitting between them. The CDR3 region is CASSSFGGRVDSPLHF. The CDR3, as DNA: TGTGCCAGCAGCTCCTTTGGGGGCAGGGTGGATTCACCCCTCCACTTT.